This TCR beta chain originates from a study of CD8 T cells in Susac syndrome. Study conclusions and caveats: The study conceded that its TCR sequencing and HLA analysis involved relatively few individuals.

With random hexamers, roughly 0.45 to 1 ug RNA was reverse transcribed. Across 54 Vbeta and 13 Jbeta, TCR beta CDR3 was amplified with immunoSEQ multiplex PCR. From the immunoSEQ multiplex PCR reads, TCRdb called clonotypes with MiXCR, one entry per CDR3 protein. The sample shows 150,000 to 200,000 distinct CDR3 sequences, over 85% of them seen only once. TCR beta from blood CD8+ and CD4+ T cells was sequenced. Negative isolation yielded CD4+ and CD8+ T cells, and FACS enriched TEMRA cells. Turning to this clonotype: Its antigen is as yet unknown.

This CDR3 region has 16 residues. Trimming at V came to 6 bases and at J to 0 bases, leaving 5 bases not matched to a gene. The V gene's germline CDR1 is WSHSY and CDR2 SAAADI. Sequenced: CD4+ T cells from PBMCs. J is TRBJ2-6 and V is TRBV10-2, with TRBD1 matching 7 bases. The clonotype comes from a human donor in good health. The CDR3 sequence is CASRMDRSSGANVLTF. The CDR3 DNA sequence: TGCGCCAGCAGGATGGACAGGAGCTCTGGGGCCAACGTCCTGACTTTC.